The present entry profiles one T cell receptor beta chain with its context. The antigen remains unidentified. The sample belongs to a study of neoadjuvant anti-PD-1 for oral cavity cancer. For the study at large: Non-progressing patients received a fourth nivolumab dose near day 43, then surgery on days 50-56. Study results and limitations: Higher pretreatment Treg/Th17 ratios tracked higher pretreatment blood clonality.

Six replicates per PBMC sample, mostly from roughly 470 ng of genomic DNA. Assay used: immunoSEQ multiplex PCR; TCRdb lists only in-frame clones, some missing. There are 63,000 or so clones in the sample; 80% to 90% occur only once, and 2.5% to 3% lies in the top ten. The time point is: after neoadjuvant nivolumab, at surgical resection. Patients were newly diagnosed with stage II-IVA oral cavity squamous cell carcinoma without prior systemic or radiation treatment. Material: PBMCs, obtained after nivolumab (anti-PD-1) treatment. The receptor's source is a person aged 35-79 years with oral cavity squamous cell carcinoma.

The DNA of the CDR3 is TGTGCCAGTAGTATATTCAGGGGCACTGAAGCTTTCTTT. Amino acids: CASSIFRGTEAFF. V usage is TRBV19 and J usage is TRBJ1-1; a weak D match, TRBD1 (6 bases). Looked up from germline, CDR1 is LNHDA and CDR2 is SQIVND (reference sequence). V lost 2 bases and J 4 bases, leaving 8 bases between the germline ends. This CDR3 has 13 residues.